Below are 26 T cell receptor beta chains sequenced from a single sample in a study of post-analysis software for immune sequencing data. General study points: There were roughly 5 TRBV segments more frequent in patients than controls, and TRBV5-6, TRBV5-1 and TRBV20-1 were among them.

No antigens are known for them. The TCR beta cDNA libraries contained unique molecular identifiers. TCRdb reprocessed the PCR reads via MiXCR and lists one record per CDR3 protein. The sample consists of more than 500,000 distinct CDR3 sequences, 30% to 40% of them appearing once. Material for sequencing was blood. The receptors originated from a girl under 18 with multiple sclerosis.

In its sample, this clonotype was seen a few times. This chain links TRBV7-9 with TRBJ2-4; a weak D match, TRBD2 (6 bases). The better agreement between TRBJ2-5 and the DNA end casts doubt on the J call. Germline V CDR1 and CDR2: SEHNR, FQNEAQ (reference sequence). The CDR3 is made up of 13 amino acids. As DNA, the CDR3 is TGTGCCAGCAGCGACAGCGGGCTCGAGACCCAGTACTTC. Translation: CASSDSGLETQYF.

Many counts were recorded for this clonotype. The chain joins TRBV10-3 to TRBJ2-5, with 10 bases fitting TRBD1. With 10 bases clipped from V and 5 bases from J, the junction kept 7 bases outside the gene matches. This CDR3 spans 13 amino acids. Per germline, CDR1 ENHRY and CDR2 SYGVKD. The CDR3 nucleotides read TGTGCCACGCAAGACAGGGGGCGGGAGACCCAGTACTTC. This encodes CATQDRGRETQYF.

The CDR3 sequence is CASSQVPGEKLFF. The CDR3 DNA reads TGCGCCAGCAGCCAAGTTCCGGGTGAAAAACTGTTTTTT. The rearrangement links TRBV4-1 to TRBJ1-4; D call uncertain. CDR1 is MGHRA, CDR2 YSYEKL, per germline. Trimming removed 1 base from V and 7 bases from J, with 7 bases in between. This CDR3 region has 13 residues.

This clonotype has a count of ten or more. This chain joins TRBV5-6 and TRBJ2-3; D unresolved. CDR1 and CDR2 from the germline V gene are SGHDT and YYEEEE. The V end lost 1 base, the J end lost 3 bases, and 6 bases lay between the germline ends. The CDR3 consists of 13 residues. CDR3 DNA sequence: TGTGCCAGCAGCTTGTCTACTACAGATACGCAGTATTTT. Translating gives CASSLSTTDTQYF.

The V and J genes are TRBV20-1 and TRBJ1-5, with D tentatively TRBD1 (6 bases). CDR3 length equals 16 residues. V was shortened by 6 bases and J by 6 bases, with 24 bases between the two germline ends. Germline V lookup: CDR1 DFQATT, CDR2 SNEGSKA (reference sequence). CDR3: CSAPPDGGGGSQPQHF. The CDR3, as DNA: TGCAGTGCCCCACCCGACGGAGGGGGAGGCTCTCAGCCCCAGCATTTT.

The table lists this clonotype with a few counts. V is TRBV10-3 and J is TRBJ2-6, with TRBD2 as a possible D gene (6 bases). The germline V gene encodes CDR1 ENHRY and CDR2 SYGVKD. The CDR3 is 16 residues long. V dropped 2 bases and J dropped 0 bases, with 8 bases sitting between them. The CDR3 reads CAISEGGTSGANVLTF. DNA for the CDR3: TGTGCCATCAGTGAGGGGGGGACCTCTGGGGCCAACGTCCTGACTTTC.

The CDR3, as DNA: TGTGCCAGCACTAGGACAGGAGGAAACGCTGGCTACACCTTC. It yields the protein CASTRTGGNAGYTF. The chain uses TRBV28 and TRBJ1-2; 7 bases match TRBD1. Germline CDR1 and CDR2: MDHEN and SYDVKM. Losses at the gene ends were 7 bases for V and 7 bases for J; bases not matched to a gene: 12. The CDR3 contains 14 residues.

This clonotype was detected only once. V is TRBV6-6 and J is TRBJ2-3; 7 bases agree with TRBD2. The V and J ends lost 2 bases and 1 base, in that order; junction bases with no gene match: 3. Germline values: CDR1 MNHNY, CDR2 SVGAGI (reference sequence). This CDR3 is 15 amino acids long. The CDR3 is CASSYGGGRTDTQYF. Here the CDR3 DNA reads TGTGCCAGCAGTTACGGCGGGGGACGCACAGATACGCAGTATTTT.

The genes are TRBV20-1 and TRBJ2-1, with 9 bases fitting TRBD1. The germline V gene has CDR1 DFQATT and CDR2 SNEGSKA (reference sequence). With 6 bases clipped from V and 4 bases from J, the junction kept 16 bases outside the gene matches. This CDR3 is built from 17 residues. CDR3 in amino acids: CSAPGITQGASYNEQFF. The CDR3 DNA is TGCAGTGCCCCAGGAATAACACAGGGGGCAAGTTACAATGAGCAGTTCTTC.

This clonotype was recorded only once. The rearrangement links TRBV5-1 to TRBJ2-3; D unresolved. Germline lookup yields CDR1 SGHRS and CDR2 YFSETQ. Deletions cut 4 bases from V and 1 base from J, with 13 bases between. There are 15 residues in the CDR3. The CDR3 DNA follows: TGCGCCAGCAGCGCACGGGCAGGACGCACAGATACGCAGTATTTT. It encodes CASSARAGRTDTQYF. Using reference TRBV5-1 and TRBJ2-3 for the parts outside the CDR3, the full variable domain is KAGVTQTPRYLIKTRGQQVTLSCSPISGHRSVSWYQQTPGQGLQFLFEYFSETQRNKGNFPGRFSGRQFSNSRSEMNVSTLELGDSALYLCASSARAGRTDTQYFGPGTRLTVL.

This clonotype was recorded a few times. As DNA, the CDR3 is TGTGCCAGCAGTGAGAGGTTTTTTGAAAAACTGTTTTTT. It specifies CASSERFFEKLFF. This chain uses TRBV25-1 with TRBJ1-4, with D hard to call. Germline V gene data show CDR1 as MGHDK and CDR2 as SYGVNS. The CDR3 has 13 residues. Deletions cut 3 bases from V and 7 bases from J, with 9 bases between.

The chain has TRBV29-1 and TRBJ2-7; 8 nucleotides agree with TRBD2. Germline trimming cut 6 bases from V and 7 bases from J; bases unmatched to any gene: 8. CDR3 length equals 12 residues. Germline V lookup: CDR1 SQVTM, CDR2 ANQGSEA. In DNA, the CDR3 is TGCAGCGTCAGGGACGGCGGGGGGGAGCAGTACTTC. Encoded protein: CSVRDGGGEQYF.

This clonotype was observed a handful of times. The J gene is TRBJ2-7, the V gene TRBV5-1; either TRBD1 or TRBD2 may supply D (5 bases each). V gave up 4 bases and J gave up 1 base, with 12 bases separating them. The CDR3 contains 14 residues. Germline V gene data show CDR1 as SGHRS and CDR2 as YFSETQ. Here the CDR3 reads CASSGGRGSYEQYF. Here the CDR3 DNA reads TGCGCCAGCAGCGGGGGACGGGGATCCTACGAGCAGTACTTC.

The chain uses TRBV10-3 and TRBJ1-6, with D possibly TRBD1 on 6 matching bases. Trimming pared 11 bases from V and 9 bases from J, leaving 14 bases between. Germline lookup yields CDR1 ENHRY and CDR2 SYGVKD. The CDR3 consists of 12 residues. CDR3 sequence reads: CAAYGGSSPLHF. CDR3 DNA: TGTGCCGCGTACGGGGGCAGTTCACCCCTCCACTTT.

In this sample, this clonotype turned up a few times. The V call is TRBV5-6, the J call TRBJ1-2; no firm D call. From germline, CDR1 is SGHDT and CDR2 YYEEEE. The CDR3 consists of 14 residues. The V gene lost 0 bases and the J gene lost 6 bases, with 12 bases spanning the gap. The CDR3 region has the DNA TGTGCCAGCAGCTTGGTAGCGGTAAGCGATGGCTACACCTTC. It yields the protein CASSLVAVSDGYTF.

The CDR3: CASSLVELARKLLGYGYTF. CDR3 sequence (DNA): TGTGCCAGCAGCTTAGTTGAGTTGGCGAGAAAGCTACTAGGCTATGGCTACACCTTC. The rearrangement joins TRBV7-9 to TRBJ1-2; D is unresolved. From germline, CDR1 is SEHNR and CDR2 FQNEAQ (reference sequence). This CDR3 is built from 19 residues. Trimming removed 1 base at V and 4 bases at J, with 25 bases between.

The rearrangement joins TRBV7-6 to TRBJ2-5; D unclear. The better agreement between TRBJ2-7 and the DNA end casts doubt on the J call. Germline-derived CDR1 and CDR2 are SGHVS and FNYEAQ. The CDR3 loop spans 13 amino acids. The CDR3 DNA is TGTGCCAGCAGCCCCTCTGCGGTTGGCGAGCAGTACTTC. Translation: CASSPSAVGEQYF.

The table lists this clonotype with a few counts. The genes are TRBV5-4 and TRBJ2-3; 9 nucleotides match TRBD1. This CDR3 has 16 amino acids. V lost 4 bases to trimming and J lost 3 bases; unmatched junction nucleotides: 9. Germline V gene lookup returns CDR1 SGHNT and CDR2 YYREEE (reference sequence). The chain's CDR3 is CASSPPDRGETDTQYF. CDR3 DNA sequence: TGTGCCAGCAGCCCTCCGGACAGGGGTGAAACAGATACGCAGTATTTT.

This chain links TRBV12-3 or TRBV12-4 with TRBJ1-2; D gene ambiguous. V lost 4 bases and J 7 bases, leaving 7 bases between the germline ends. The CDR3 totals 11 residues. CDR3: CASSYVPGYTF. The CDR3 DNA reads TGTGCCAGCAGTTATGTCCCTGGCTACACCTTC.

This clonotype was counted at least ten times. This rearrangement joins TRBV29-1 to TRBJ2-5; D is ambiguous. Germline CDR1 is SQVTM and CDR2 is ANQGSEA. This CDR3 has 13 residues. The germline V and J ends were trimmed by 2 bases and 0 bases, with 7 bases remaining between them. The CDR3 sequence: CSVEPTYQETQYF. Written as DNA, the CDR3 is TGCAGCGTTGAACCGACCTACCAAGAGACCCAGTACTTC.

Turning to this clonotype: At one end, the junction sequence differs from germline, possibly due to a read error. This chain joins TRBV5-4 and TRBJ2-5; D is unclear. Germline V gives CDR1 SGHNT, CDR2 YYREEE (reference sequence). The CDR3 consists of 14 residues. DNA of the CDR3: TGTGCCGGCAGCTTAAGTGCGTTGCGGGAGACCCAGTACTTC. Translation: CAGSLSALRETQYF.

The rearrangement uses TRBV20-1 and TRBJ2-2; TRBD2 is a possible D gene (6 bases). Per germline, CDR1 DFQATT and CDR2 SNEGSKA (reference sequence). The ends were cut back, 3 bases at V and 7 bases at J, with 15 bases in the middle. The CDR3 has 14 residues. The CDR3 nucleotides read TGCAGTGCTAGCGACAGCAAAGCGGGCGGGGAGCTGTTTTTT. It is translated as CSASDSKAGGELFF.

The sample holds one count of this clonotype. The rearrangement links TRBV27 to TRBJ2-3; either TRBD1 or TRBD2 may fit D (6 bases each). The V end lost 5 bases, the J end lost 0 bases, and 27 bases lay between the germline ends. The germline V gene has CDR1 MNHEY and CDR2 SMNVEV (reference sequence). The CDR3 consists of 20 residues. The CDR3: CASSQPYMDGGSLSTDTQYF. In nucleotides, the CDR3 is TGTGCCAGCAGTCAGCCCTACATGGACGGGGGCAGTCTTAGCACAGATACGCAGTATTTT.

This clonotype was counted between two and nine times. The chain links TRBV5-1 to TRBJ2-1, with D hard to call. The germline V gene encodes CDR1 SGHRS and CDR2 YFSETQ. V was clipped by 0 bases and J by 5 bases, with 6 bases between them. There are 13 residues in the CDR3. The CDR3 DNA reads TGCGCCAGCAGCTTGGCGGGTCACAATGAGCAGTTCTTC. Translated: CASSLAGHNEQFF.

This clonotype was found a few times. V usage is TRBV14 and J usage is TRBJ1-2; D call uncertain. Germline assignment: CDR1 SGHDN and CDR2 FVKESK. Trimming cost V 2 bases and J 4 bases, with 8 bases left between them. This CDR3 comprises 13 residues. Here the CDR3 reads CASSQSTIYGYTF. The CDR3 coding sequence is TGTGCCAGCAGCCAATCCACGATCTATGGCTACACCTTC.

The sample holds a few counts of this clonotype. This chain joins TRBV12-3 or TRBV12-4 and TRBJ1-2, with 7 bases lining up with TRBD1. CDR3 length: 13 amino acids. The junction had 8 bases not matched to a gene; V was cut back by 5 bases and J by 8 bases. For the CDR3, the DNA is TGTGCCAGCAGTCAAACAGGGGAGCACGGCTACACCTTC. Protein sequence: CASSQTGEHGYTF.